What follows are 26 T cell receptor beta chains derived from one specimen sequenced in a study of human T cells and chemical hapten exposure. From the RACE reads, TCRdb called clonotypes with MiXCR, one entry per CDR3 protein. The sample gives 95,000 to 100,000 distinct CDR3 sequences, 12% of which show up once; less than 2.5% is in the top ten. This sample's time point: patch test 1, 2 weeks after DPC sensitization. Treatment denoted: therapeutic diphenylcyclopropenone sensitization with weekly scalp DPC. The input for sequencing was whole blood, taken in connection with sensitization to the hapten diphenylcyclopropenone (DPC). The receptors shown here come from a woman aged 40 to 50 with alopecia areata. Some clones in this sample may be carry-over from other donors' samples.

This rearrangement joins TRBV10-3 to TRBJ2-3; D not certain. Germline V gene data show CDR1 as ENHRY and CDR2 as SYGVKD. Deletions cut 5 bases from V and 4 bases from J, with 13 bases between. The CDR3 covers 14 residues. CDR3 sequence (DNA): TGTGCCATCAGTCCAGCTAAAAGGGCAGATACGCAGTATTTT. It specifies CAISPAKRADTQYF.

V gene TRBV11-2 combines with J gene TRBJ1-1; D is unresolved. The V gene's germline CDR1 is SGHAT and CDR2 FQNNGV. Trimming took off 3 bases at V and 1 base at J, with 12 bases between the two ends. CDR3 length equals 15 residues. The CDR3 reads CASSLRESGNTEAFF. The CDR3 DNA reads as TGTGCCAGCAGCTTGAGGGAATCGGGGAACACTGAAGCTTTCTTT.

This chain joins TRBV9 and TRBJ2-7, with a possible D match to TRBD2 (6 bases). The CDR3 covers 15 residues. CDR1 and CDR2 (germline): SGDLS, YYNGEE. V was trimmed by 4 bases and J by 1 base, leaving 15 bases between them. The CDR3 nucleotides are TGTGCCAGCAGCCGCGGGACCCGAGGATCCTACGAGCAGTACTTC. Amino acids: CASSRGTRGSYEQYF.

This clonotype was seen a handful of times. The chain links TRBV11-3 to TRBJ2-1, with 8 bases that match TRBD1. The CDR3 consists of 15 residues. Per germline, CDR1 SGHNT and CDR2 YENEEA. V dropped 5 bases and J dropped 9; count of bases not matched to a gene: 12. The CDR3 DNA reads as TGTGCCAGCAGCCCAGGGGGCGCGAGGGTAGGTGAGCAGTTCTTC. Its protein product is CASSPGGARVGEQFF.

This clonotype has at least ten counts. J is TRBJ1-4 and V is TRBV4-3; TRBD1 matches 9 bases. This CDR3 has 15 amino acids. The trim removed 4 bases at V and 7 bases at J, leaving 7 bases unmatched. CDR1 and CDR2 from the germline V gene are LGHNA and YSLEER. The CDR3 DNA is TGCGCCAGCAGCCGCACGACAGGGGGAGGTGAAAAACTGTTTTTT. Amino acids: CASSRTTGGGEKLFF.

This clonotype showed up just a few times. The rearrangement links TRBV9 to TRBJ2-5; D is unresolved. Trimming shortened V by 0 bases and J by 7 bases, and 7 bases separated the two germline ends. CDR3 length equals 12 residues. CDR1 and CDR2 (germline): SGDLS, YYNGEE. CDR3 sequence (DNA): TGTGCCAGCAGCGTAGAATGGGGGACCCAGTACTTC. It yields the protein CASSVEWGTQYF.

This clonotype has only a few counts. The chain combines TRBV4-3 with TRBJ2-7; tentatively, D is TRBD1 (7 bases). From germline, CDR1 is LGHNA and CDR2 YSLEER. V lost 0 bases and J lost 1, with 13 bases in between. This CDR3 comprises 16 residues. The CDR3 bases are TGCGCCAGCAGCCAAGATGGCAGGGGGGTTTCCTACGAGCAGTACTTC. It specifies CASSQDGRGVSYEQYF.

V usage is TRBV29-1 and J usage is TRBJ2-7; tentatively, D is TRBD1 (5 bases). Per the germline V gene, CDR1 is SQVTM and CDR2 is ANQGSEA. CDR3 length equals 13 residues. V was clipped by 6 bases and J by 0 bases, with 12 bases between them. The CDR3, as DNA: TGCAGCGTGAAAGAACAGGTCTCCTACGAGCAGTACTTC. Translation: CSVKEQVSYEQYF.

Many counts were recorded for this clonotype. This rearrangement joins TRBV27 to TRBJ2-7, with 9 bases aligning to TRBD2. Germline V gene lookup returns CDR1 MNHEY and CDR2 SMNVEV (reference sequence). V lost 4 bases, J lost 3 bases, and 7 bases stayed unmatched. The CDR3 is 15 amino acids. The CDR3 here is CASSSGSGSIYEQYF. The CDR3 nucleotides are TGTGCCAGCAGTTCCGGTAGCGGGAGTATCTACGAGCAGTACTTC.

The chain employs TRBV29-1 and TRBJ2-1; D is perhaps TRBD1 or TRBD2 (5 bases each). The V end was cut by 6 bases, the J end by 6 bases, with 15 bases between. Germline lookup yields CDR1 SQVTM and CDR2 ANQGSEA. The CDR3 covers 13 residues. For the CDR3, the DNA is TGCAGCGTCGTGGGACGGCCTCCCAATGAGCAGTTCTTC. Its translation: CSVVGRPPNEQFF.

For this clonotype: A much bigger clone sits one base away, suggesting this may be a read error. The CDR3 reads CANSLTAGSYNEQFF. DNA for the CDR3: TGTGCCAACAGCCTGACCGCAGGTTCCTACAATGAGCAGTTCTTC. J is TRBJ2-1 and V is TRBV2; D remains ambiguous. The ends were cut back, 10 bases at V and 1 base at J, with 17 bases in the middle. CDR1 and CDR2 (germline): SNHLY, FYNNEI. This CDR3 contains 15 residues.

This clonotype has ten or more counts. The rearrangement uses TRBV3-1 and TRBJ2-1, with 12 positions matching TRBD2. The CDR3 is 15 residues long. Trimming at V came to 4 bases and at J to 7 bases, leaving 5 bases not matched to a gene. CDR1 is LGHDT and CDR2 is YNNKEL in the germline V gene (reference sequence). CDR3 amino acids: CASSPSTSGRNEQFF. CDR3 sequence (DNA): TGTGCCAGCAGCCCAAGTACTAGCGGGAGGAATGAGCAGTTCTTC.

Only a few counts were recorded for this clonotype. This sequence joins TRBV30 and TRBJ1-1, with 7 positions matching TRBD1. In germline, CDR1 is GTSNPN, CDR2 SVGIG (reference sequence). This CDR3 is 14 amino acids long. V trimming: 2 bases; J trimming: 2 bases; junction bases outside the gene matches: 5. CDR3 amino acids: CAWSRGTVNTEAFF. CDR3 nucleotides: TGTGCCTGGAGTAGAGGGACAGTCAACACTGAAGCTTTCTTT.

This clonotype has just a few counts. The chain employs TRBV4-1 and TRBJ2-3; a possible D gene is TRBD2 (6 bases). The V gene's germline CDR1 is MGHRA and CDR2 YSYEKL. The CDR3 contains 16 residues. Trimming removed 1 base at V and 5 bases at J, with 16 bases between. CDR3 loop: CASSQAPGLTRDTQYF. In DNA form, the CDR3 reads TGCGCCAGCAGCCAAGCTCCGGGACTCACAAGAGATACGCAGTATTTT.

There are a few counts of this clonotype. The rearrangement joins TRBV24-1 to TRBJ2-7, with 9 bases fitting TRBD1. The CDR3 runs 15 residues. After removal of 3 bases from V and 4 bases from J, the junction contained 6 bases not matched to a gene. CDR1 KGHDR and CDR2 SFDVKD come from the germline V gene. CDR3 region: CATSDPGQGEYEQYF. The DNA of the CDR3 is TGTGCCACCAGTGATCCGGGACAGGGAGAGTACGAGCAGTACTTC.

This chain joins TRBV5-6 and TRBJ2-5, with a weak D call TRBD1 (5 bases). Germline assignment: CDR1 SGHDT and CDR2 YYEEEE. This CDR3 has 13 amino acids. V lost 7 bases and J lost 0, with 10 bases in between. For the CDR3, the DNA is TGTGCCAGCCGGAACAGGAACCAAGAGACCCAGTACTTC. Encoded protein: CASRNRNQETQYF.

This chain connects TRBV18 to TRBJ2-1, with 8 bases fitting TRBD1. J lost 6 bases, V lost 5 bases, and 9 bases had no gene match. Per the germline V gene, CDR1 is KGHSH and CDR2 is LQKENI. This CDR3 is 15 amino acids long. This chain's CDR3 is CASSSPQGALNEQFF. The CDR3 DNA is TGTGCCAGCTCATCTCCCCAGGGGGCCCTCAATGAGCAGTTCTTC.

This clonotype was counted a few times. The J gene is TRBJ2-7, the V gene TRBV9; either TRBD1 or TRBD2 may supply D (5 bases each). This CDR3 spans 14 amino acids. Trimming stripped 3 bases from V and 3 bases from J, with 13 bases between. Germline V gives CDR1 SGDLS, CDR2 YYNGEE. CDR3 in DNA: TGTGCCAGCAGCGCCCGGGACGGTCTCTACGAGCAGTACTTC. This codes for CASSARDGLYEQYF.

There are a few counts of this clonotype. V gene TRBV28 combines with J gene TRBJ2-1, with 10 bases matching TRBD1. V lost 6 bases, J lost 10 bases, and 15 bases stayed unmatched. CDR3 length: 16 amino acids. Per the germline V gene, CDR1 is MDHEN and CDR2 is SYDVKM. CDR3: CASRSRDRGLGEEQFF. For the CDR3, the DNA is TGTGCCAGCAGATCCAGGGACAGGGGCCTGGGGGAGGAGCAGTTCTTC. Combining the CDR3 with reference TRBV28 and TRBJ2-1 gives the whole variable domain DVKVTQSSRYLVKRTGEKVFLECVQDMDHENMFWYRQDPGLGLRLIYFSYDVKMKEKGDIPEGYSVSREKKERFSLILESASTNQTSMYLCASRSRDRGLGEEQFFGPGTRLTVL.

This clonotype was counted between two and nine times. The chain uses TRBV7-3 and TRBJ2-6; D not resolved. Germline V gene data show CDR1 as SGHTA and CDR2 as FQGTGA. The CDR3 is made up of 15 amino acids. Trimming took 5 bases from V and 2 from J, leaving 10 bases between them. CDR3 coding DNA: TGTGCCAGCAGCACCCACGTGGCTGGGGCCAACGTCCTGACTTTC. Protein sequence: CASSTHVAGANVLTF.

The chain employs TRBV14 and TRBJ2-3, with 9 bases aligning to TRBD2. The CDR3 loop spans 14 amino acids. Germline CDR1 and CDR2: SGHDN and FVKESK. V lost 3 bases, J lost 9 bases, and 7 bases stayed unmatched. This CDR3 is CASSQNEGLATQYF. CDR3 nucleotide sequence: TGTGCCAGCAGCCAGAACGAAGGACTAGCGACGCAGTATTTT.

This clonotype was observed a few times. The chain uses TRBV7-2 and TRBJ1-5; D is undetermined. The CDR3 is 12 amino acids. Germline CDR1 reads SGHTA; CDR2 reads FQGNSA. The V gene lost 1 base and the J gene lost 9 bases, with 7 bases spanning the gap. The CDR3 sequence is CASSLDGWPQHF. The CDR3 DNA follows: TGTGCCAGCAGCTTAGACGGTTGGCCCCAGCATTTT.

This clonotype was seen a handful of times. V gene TRBV28 combines with J gene TRBJ1-1, with D unresolved. The CDR3 sequence is 18 residues long. Trimming pared 1 base from V and 3 bases from J, leaving 21 bases between. CDR1 and CDR2 from the germline V gene are MDHEN and SYDVKM. The CDR3 protein is CASSLSWSWRVGYTEAFF. CDR3 bases: TGTGCCAGCAGTTTATCTTGGTCGTGGAGGGTGGGTTACACTGAAGCTTTCTTT.

The CDR3 DNA reads TGTGCCAGCAGCTTAACGGGGACCGTAAATGAAAAACTGTTTTTT. Protein product: CASSLTGTVNEKLFF. The chain combines TRBV7-3 with TRBJ1-4; the D gene is possibly TRBD1 (5 bases). There are 15 residues in the CDR3. Trimming shortened V by 0 bases and J by 5 bases, and 10 bases separated the two germline ends. CDR1 and CDR2 (germline): SGHTA, FQGTGA. The variable domain in full, completed from reference TRBV7-3 and TRBJ1-4, reads GAGVSQTPSNKVTEKGKYVELRCDPISGHTALYWYRQSLGQGPEFLIYFQGTGAADDSGLPNDRFFAVRPEGSVSTLKIQRTERGDSAVYLCASSLTGTVNEKLFFGSGTQLSVL.

The V gene is TRBV28, the J gene TRBJ1-1, with D tentatively TRBD1 (5 bases). With 7 bases removed from V and 4 bases from J, the gap between germline ends came to 13 bases. Germline CDR1 MDHEN, CDR2 SYDVKM. The CDR3 consists of 13 residues. This CDR3 reads CASKQAGSTEAFF. The CDR3 bases are TGTGCCAGCAAACAGGCGGGCAGCACTGAAGCTTTCTTT.

This clonotype occurred a few times. CDR3 in amino acids: CSVVLSAGELFF. CDR3 nucleotides: TGCAGCGTCGTACTCAGTGCCGGGGAGCTGTTTTTT. The V call is TRBV29-1, the J call TRBJ2-2; D remains ambiguous. The CDR3 is 12 amino acids. The germline V gene has CDR1 SQVTM and CDR2 ANQGSEA. V lost 6 bases and J lost 6, with 11 bases in between.